This is a list of T cell receptor beta chains from one sample in a study of shared clonotypes between healthy human individuals. Sequencing was performed with immunoSEQ multiplex PCR; in TCRdb, only in-frame clones are kept and a portion is missing. The data hold some 2,000,000 clones, with almost 96% observed a single time. The specimen sequenced was naive CD4+ T cells sorted from blood. The receptor source for this set is a young man in good health. Both conserved end residues are part of each CDR3. Size is stated for part of the rows, as once, few or many counts, or as a class when the clone is expanded.

CDR3 length: 15; J gene: TRBJ1-4; V gene: TRBV4-1; clone size: .; CDR3 protein: CASSRGQGLNEKLFF
CDR3 length: 15; J gene: TRBJ2-6; V gene: TRBV2; clone size: .; CDR3 protein: CASSYRGPGANVLTF
CDR3 length: 14; J gene: TRBJ2-7; V gene: TRBV5-6; clone size: .; CDR3 protein: CASSFPDTSYEQYF
CDR3 length: 15; J gene: TRBJ2-1; V gene: TRBV5-1; clone size: .; CDR3 protein: CATTQEGATYNEQFF
CDR3 length: 13; J gene: TRBJ2-7; V gene: TRBV5-4; clone size: .; CDR3 protein: CASSHPQMSEQYF
CDR3 length: 17; J gene: TRBJ2-3; V gene: TRBV28; clone size: .; CDR3 protein: CASSLSGLAGSTDTQYF
CDR3 length: 12; J gene: TRBJ2-1; V gene: TRBV14; clone size: .; CDR3 protein: CASSLTRVEQFF
CDR3 length: 9; J gene: TRBJ1-5; V gene: TRBV20-1; clone size: .; CDR3 protein: CSSGQPQHF
CDR3 length: 14; J gene: TRBJ1-1; V gene: TRBV7-2; clone size: .; CDR3 protein: CASSPGTLNTEAFF
CDR3 length: 15; J gene: TRBJ1-2; V gene: TRBV14; clone size: .; CDR3 protein: CASSQDFYQEDGYTF
CDR3 length: 15; J gene: TRBJ2-1; V gene: TRBV19; clone size: .; CDR3 protein: CASTYPRTEYNEQFF
CDR3 length: 13; J gene: TRBJ2-4; V gene: TRBV6-6; clone size: .; CDR3 protein: CASRGLAKNIQYF
CDR3 length: 17; J gene: TRBJ1-1; V gene: TRBV7-9; clone size: .; CDR3 protein: CASSLGGTGGWGTEAFF
CDR3 length: 12; J gene: TRBJ2-4; V gene: TRBV29-1; clone size: .; CDR3 protein: CSVEGGTNIQYF
CDR3 length: 13; J gene: TRBJ2-2; V gene: TRBV29-1; clone size: .; CDR3 protein: CSVDRGYTGELFF
CDR3 length: 14; J gene: TRBJ2-5; V gene: TRBV5-4; clone size: .; CDR3 protein: CASSHGTGRETQYF
CDR3 length: 21; J gene: TRBJ1-4; V gene: TRBV28; clone size: once; CDR3 protein: CASSLGLAGGWTISLGEKLFF
CDR3 length: 14; J gene: TRBJ2-5; V gene: TRBV30; clone size: .; CDR3 protein: CAWRPLAASGTQYF
CDR3 length: 14; J gene: TRBJ2-4; V gene: TRBV6-6; clone size: .; CDR3 protein: CASSFMTGENIQYF
CDR3 length: 12; J gene: TRBJ2-3; V gene: TRBV18; clone size: .; CDR3 protein: CASSPRKDTQYF
CDR3 length: 14; J gene: TRBJ1-1; V gene: TRBV7-2; clone size: .; CDR3 protein: CASSLRSGATEAFF
CDR3 length: 16; J gene: TRBJ2-3; V gene: TRBV4-1; clone size: .; CDR3 protein: CASSQGLRGLADTQYF
CDR3 length: 17; J gene: TRBJ2-5; V gene: TRBV6-1; clone size: .; CDR3 protein: CASSEAALTGVGETQYF
CDR3 length: 14; J gene: TRBJ2-1; V gene: TRBV29-1; clone size: .; CDR3 protein: CSVEGQGRNNEQFF
CDR3 length: 16; J gene: TRBJ1-3; V gene: TRBV9; clone size: once; CDR3 protein: CASSVRGDSSGNTIYF
CDR3 length: 16; J gene: TRBJ2-5; V gene: TRBV5-4; clone size: once; CDR3 protein: CASSPGALVPIETQYF
CDR3 length: 16; J gene: TRBJ2-7; V gene: TRBV2; clone size: .; CDR3 protein: CASSKFVGDPGNEQYF
CDR3 length: 12; J gene: TRBJ2-5; V gene: TRBV29-1; clone size: .; CDR3 protein: CSVGDSTGTQYF
CDR3 length: 15; J gene: TRBJ2-7; V gene: TRBV4-1; clone size: .; CDR3 protein: CASSQESYFLYEQYF
CDR3 length: 12; J gene: TRBJ1-4; V gene: TRBV30; clone size: .; CDR3 protein: CAWSRPNEKLFF
CDR3 length: 15; J gene: TRBJ2-3; V gene: TRBV7-2; clone size: .; CDR3 protein: CASSHSGAHTDTQYF
CDR3 length: 14; J gene: TRBJ1-1; V gene: TRBV5-1; clone size: .; CDR3 protein: CASSVQGGVTEAFF
CDR3 length: 15; J gene: TRBJ1-6; V gene: TRBV7-3; clone size: .; CDR3 protein: CASSQTGGGPSPLHF
CDR3 length: 16; J gene: TRBJ2-4; V gene: TRBV11-2; clone size: .; CDR3 protein: CASSPRLAGVVGIQYF
CDR3 length: 14; J gene: TRBJ1-2; V gene: TRBV30; clone size: once; CDR3 protein: CAWSLTQGTRGYTF
CDR3 length: 15; J gene: TRBJ2-7; V gene: TRBV5-1; clone size: once; CDR3 protein: CASSLRTGGLGEQYF
CDR3 length: 14; J gene: TRBJ1-3; V gene: TRBV6-1; clone size: .; CDR3 protein: CASRGAYSGNTIYF
CDR3 length: 15; J gene: TRBJ2-4; V gene: TRBV12-5; clone size: .; CDR3 protein: CASGVAGGVTNIQYF
CDR3 length: 14; J gene: TRBJ1-5; V gene: TRBV5-4; clone size: .; CDR3 protein: CASSLDGLRQPQHF
CDR3 length: 13; J gene: TRBJ2-1; V gene: TRBV6-1; clone size: .; CDR3 protein: CASTGTTYNEQFF
CDR3 length: 15; J gene: TRBJ2-1; V gene: TRBV6-5; clone size: .; CDR3 protein: CASSHTPDEYNEQFF
CDR3 length: 17; J gene: TRBJ2-7; V gene: TRBV30; clone size: .; CDR3 protein: CAWSVRVTSGVSYEQYF